Presented here are 16 T cell receptor beta chains from one specimen sequenced in a study of T cells in Graves' hyperthyroidism and ophthalmopathy. Researchers took RNA transcripts and amplified the TCR beta CDR3 regions from them. RT-PCR in the first round (using the HTBI primer set) targeted the TCR CDR3. TCRdb re-called the multiplex PCR reads with MiXCR, one entry per CDR3 protein. This sample has 500,000 to 600,000 distinct CDR3 sequences; approximately 20% occur once, and the top ten carry approximately 48%. The sequencing input was blood. The source is a man aged 35-49 years with Graves' ophthalmopathy.

The chain employs TRBV7-2 and TRBJ2-7; 9 positions agree with TRBD2. V trimming: 2 bases; J trimming: 3 bases; junction bases outside the gene matches: 11. The germline gives CDR1 SGHTA, CDR2 FQGNSA. The CDR3 loop spans 17 amino acids. The CDR3 protein is CASSLSSGGRVVYEQYF. The CDR3, as DNA: TGTGCCAGCAGCTTATCAAGCGGGGGGCGCGTAGTCTACGAGCAGTACTTC.

This clonotype turned up a few times. The rearrangement links TRBV28 to TRBJ2-6; perhaps TRBD2 as D (6 bases). Between the trimmed V and J ends, which lost 4 bases and 3 bases, there was a span of 19 bases. The CDR3 spans 18 residues. Germline CDR1 is MDHEN and CDR2 is SYDVKM. The CDR3 nucleotides read TGTGCCAGCAGTTCCCCCCAGATGGGGAGGAATGGGGCCAACGTCCTGACTTTC. It codes for CASSSPQMGRNGANVLTF.

Turning to this clonotype: A much larger clone lies a single base off, so this may be a read error. The chain carries TRBV20-1 and TRBJ2-1; D is ambiguous. The CDR3 covers 12 residues. CDR1 is DFQATT, CDR2 SNEGSKA, per germline (reference sequence). The ends were cut back, 4 bases at V and 7 bases at J, with 11 bases in the middle. This chain's CDR3 is CSATGVANEQFF. The CDR3 DNA follows: TGCAGTGCTACGGGCGTTGCAAATGAGCAGTTCTTC.

This clonotype has only a few counts. The rearrangement joins TRBV10-3 to TRBJ1-6; 7 bases are a match to TRBD1. The germline CDR1 and CDR2 sequences are ENHRY and SYGVKD. V shed 6 bases, J shed 10 bases, and the junction held 15 bases outside the gene matches. CDR3 length equals 16 residues. The DNA of the CDR3 is TGTGCCATCAGATCGGACAAGACAGGGTTGGGGTCACCCCTCCACTTT. Its translation is CAIRSDKTGLGSPLHF.

This clonotype has at least ten counts. The chain has TRBV10-3 and TRBJ2-7; TRBD2 agrees at 7 bases. CDR1 is ENHRY, CDR2 SYGVKD, per germline. J was trimmed by 0 bases and V by 4 bases; bases with no gene match: 9. The CDR3 consists of 16 residues. DNA for the CDR3: TGTGCCATCAGTGGGAAACGAGGGGACTACTCCTACGAGCAGTACTTC. Its protein product is CAISGKRGDYSYEQYF.

V is TRBV6-1 and J is TRBJ1-2, with D possibly TRBD1 on 6 matching bases. Germline V lookup: CDR1 MNHNS, CDR2 SASEGT. This CDR3 region has 16 residues. V lost 7 bases to trimming and J lost 2 bases, with 20 bases between them. CDR3 nucleotide sequence: TGTGCCAGCACTGAGACCCAACAGGGCCAAAACTATGGCTACACCTTC. Translation gives CASTETQQGQNYGYTF.

This rearrangement joins TRBV13 to TRBJ1-2, with TRBD1 matching 10 bases. The CDR3 totals 15 residues. Germline V gene lookup returns CDR1 PRHDT and CDR2 FYEKMQ (reference sequence). The J segment lost 8 bases and the V segment lost 5 bases, leaving 11 bases of the junction unmatched. The CDR3 sequence: CASSNPPTGGLGYTF. The CDR3 coding sequence is TGTGCCAGCAGCAATCCACCGACAGGGGGCTTGGGCTACACCTTC.

Of note for this clonotype: A much larger clone differs from this one at a single base, so this may be a read error. J is TRBJ2-7 and V is TRBV6-1; possibly TRBD2 for D (7 bases). The CDR3 loop spans 14 amino acids. Germline loops: CDR1 MNHNS, CDR2 SASEGT. V was cut by 5 bases and J by 3 bases, with 14 bases left in between. DNA for the CDR3: TGTGCCAGCAGTTATCCAGCGGGACACTACGAGCAGTACTTC. Protein: CASSYPAGHYEQYF.

This clonotype was observed many times. CDR3 residues: CASSYSGVVFIEPQHF. The DNA of the CDR3 is TGTGCCAGCAGTTACTCGGGGGTTGTCTTTATTGAGCCCCAGCATTTT. This chain links TRBV6-5 with TRBJ1-5; TRBD1 might be the D (5 bases). The germline V and J ends were trimmed by 0 bases and 8 bases, with 17 bases remaining between them. The germline gives CDR1 MNHEY, CDR2 SVGAGI. The CDR3 runs to 16 residues.

This clonotype was detected only a few times. The rearrangement uses TRBV29-1 and TRBJ2-4; TRBD1 agrees at 9 bases. J was trimmed by 8 bases and V by 5 bases; bases with no gene match: 4. Germline CDR1 and CDR2: SQVTM and ANQGSEA. This CDR3 has 12 amino acids. The DNA for the CDR3 is TGCAGCGTTACGACAGGGGGGGACATTCAGTACTTC. Translation gives CSVTTGGDIQYF.

With regard to this clonotype: A much larger clone lies a single base off, so this may be a read error. The chain uses TRBV2 and TRBJ2-1; D is possibly TRBD2 (6 bases). The end of the DNA aligns better with TRBJ2-7, so the J call may be wrong. The CDR3 sequence is 11 residues long. Germline CDR1 SNHLY, CDR2 FYNNEI. CDR3 bases: TGTGCCAGCCGGGGGAACAATGAGCAGTACTTC. It yields the protein CASRGNNEQYF.

This clonotype was counted only a few times. CDR3 bases: TGTGCCAGCACGGATAGAGCGGGGGGCTACGAGCAGTACTTC. Amino acid sequence: CASTDRAGGYEQYF. The chain uses TRBV7-2 and TRBJ2-7; TRBD2 matches 9 bases. Germline V lookup: CDR1 SGHTA, CDR2 FQGNSA. J was trimmed by 3 bases and V by 7 bases; bases with no gene match: 7. The CDR3 loop spans 14 amino acids. The full variable domain, completed using reference TRBV7-2 and TRBJ2-7, is GAGVSQSPSNKVTEKGKDVELRCDPISGHTALYWYRQSLGQGLEFLIYFQGNSAPDKSGLPSDRFSAERTGGSVSTLTIQRTQQEDSAVYLCASTDRAGGYEQYFGPGTRLTVT.

This clonotype was seen only a few times. This chain joins TRBV5-1 and TRBJ2-2; either TRBD1 or TRBD2 may supply D (5 bases each). Germline-derived CDR1 and CDR2 are SGHRS and YFSETQ. The CDR3 contains 16 residues. V was pared by 4 bases and J by 1 base, with 14 bases between. The CDR3 here is CASSPPRDQNTGELFF. DNA for the CDR3: TGCGCCAGCAGCCCGCCCCGGGACCAGAACACCGGGGAGCTGTTTTTT.

This clonotype appeared a single time. This may stem from a read error, because a much larger clone lies one nucleotide away. The rearrangement links TRBV6-1 to TRBJ2-7; TRBD1 matches 10 bases. The germline CDR1 and CDR2 sequences are MNHNS and SASEGT. The V and J ends lost 0 bases and 9 bases, in that order; junction bases with no gene match: 8. CDR3 length equals 15 residues. The CDR3 DNA sequence: TGTGCCAGCAGTGAAGCGGGACAGGGGTTGAGCGGGCAGTACTTC. Its protein is CASSEAGQGLSGQYF.

This clonotype was seen once. The V gene is TRBV5-1, the J gene TRBJ2-1; 13 bases are shared with TRBD2. CDR3 length equals 17 residues. Trimming cost V 3 bases and J 5 bases; bases outside gene matches: 8. Germline loops: CDR1 SGHRS, CDR2 YFSETQ. The chain's CDR3 is CASSSSGLAGPHNEQFF. In nucleotides, the CDR3 is TGCGCCAGCAGCTCGTCGGGACTAGCGGGACCCCACAATGAGCAGTTCTTC.

This clonotype was counted many times. The genes are TRBV7-2 and TRBJ2-7; no clear D. The CDR3 spans 13 residues. Germline loops: CDR1 SGHTA, CDR2 FQGNSA. Trimming pared 5 bases from V and 4 bases from J, leaving 12 bases between. CDR3 sequence reads: CASSPTWAYEQYF. CDR3 DNA: TGTGCCAGCAGCCCAACTTGGGCATACGAGCAGTACTTC.